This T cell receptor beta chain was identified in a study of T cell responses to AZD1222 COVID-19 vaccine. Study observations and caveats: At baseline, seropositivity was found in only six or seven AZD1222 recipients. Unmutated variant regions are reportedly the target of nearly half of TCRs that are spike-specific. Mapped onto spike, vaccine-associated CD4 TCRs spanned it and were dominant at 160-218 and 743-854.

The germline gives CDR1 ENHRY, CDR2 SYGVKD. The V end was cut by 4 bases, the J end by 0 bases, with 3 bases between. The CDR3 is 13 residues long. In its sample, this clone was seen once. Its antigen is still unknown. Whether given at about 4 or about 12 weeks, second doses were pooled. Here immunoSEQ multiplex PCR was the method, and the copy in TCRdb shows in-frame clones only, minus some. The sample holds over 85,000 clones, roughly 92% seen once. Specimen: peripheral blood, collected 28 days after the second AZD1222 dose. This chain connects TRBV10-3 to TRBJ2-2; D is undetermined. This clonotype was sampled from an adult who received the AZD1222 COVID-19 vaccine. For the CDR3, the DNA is TGTGCCATCAGTGTCACGAACACCGGGGAGCTGTTTTTT. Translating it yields CAISVTNTGELFF.